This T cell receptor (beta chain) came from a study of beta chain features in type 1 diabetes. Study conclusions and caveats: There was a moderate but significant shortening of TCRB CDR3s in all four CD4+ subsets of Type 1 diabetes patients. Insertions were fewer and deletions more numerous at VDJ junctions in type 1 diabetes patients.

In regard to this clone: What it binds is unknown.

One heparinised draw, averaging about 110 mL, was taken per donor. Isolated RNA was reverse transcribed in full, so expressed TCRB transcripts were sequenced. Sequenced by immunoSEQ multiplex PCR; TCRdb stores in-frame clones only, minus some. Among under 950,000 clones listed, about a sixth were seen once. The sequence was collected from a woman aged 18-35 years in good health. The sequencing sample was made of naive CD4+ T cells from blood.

The DNA of the CDR3 is TGTGCCACCACTCCCGGGGGCACAGATACGCAGTATTTT. It is translated as CATTPGGTDTQYF. The chain uses TRBV6-6 and TRBJ2-3, with a weak D call TRBD2 (5 bases). Trimming removed 10 bases at V and 1 base at J, with 12 bases between. Germline CDR1 and CDR2: MNHNY and SVGAGI (reference sequence). The CDR3 spans 13 residues.